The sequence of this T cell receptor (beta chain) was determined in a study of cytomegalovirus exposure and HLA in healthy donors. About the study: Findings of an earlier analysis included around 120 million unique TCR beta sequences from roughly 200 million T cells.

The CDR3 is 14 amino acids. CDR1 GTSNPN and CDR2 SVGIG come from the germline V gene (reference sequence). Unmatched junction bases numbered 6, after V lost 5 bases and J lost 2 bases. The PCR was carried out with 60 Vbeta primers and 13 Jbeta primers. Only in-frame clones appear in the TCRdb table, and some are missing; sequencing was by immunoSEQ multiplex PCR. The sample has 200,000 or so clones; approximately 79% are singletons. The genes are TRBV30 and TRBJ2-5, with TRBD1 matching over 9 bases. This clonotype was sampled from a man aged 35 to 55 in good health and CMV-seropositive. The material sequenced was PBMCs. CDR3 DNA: TGTGCCTGGGGGTGGGGACAGGGTCAAGAGACCCAGTACTTC. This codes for CAWGWGQGQETQYF. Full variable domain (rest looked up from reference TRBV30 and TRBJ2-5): SQTIHQWPATLVQPVGSPLSLECTVEGTSNPNLYWYRQAAGRGLQLLFYSVGIGQISSEVPQNLSASRPQDRQFILSSKKLLLSDSGFYLCAWGWGQGQETQYFGPGTRLLVL.